Below, one TCR beta chain is given with its context. Its antigen is not identified. The data were taken from a study of PD-1 blockade in mismatch repair-deficient tumors. About the study: All were previously treated, progressing patients with some twelve mismatch repair-deficient cancer types. Notes on the study in general: Tumor-resident clones, often absent from pretreatment blood, expanded after pembrolizumab and then contracted.

The table came from immunoSEQ multiplex PCR; TCRdb's copy has only in-frame clones and leaves some out. The profile shows about 100,000 clones, under 90% of them singletons. All patients were mismatch repair deficient, assessed by either PCR or immunohistochemistry. A few pembrolizumab responders had their TCRs sequenced. This CDR3 comprises 13 residues. Trimming cost V 2 bases and J 8 bases; bases outside gene matches: 3. CDR1 and CDR2 (germline): SGHVS, FQNEAQ. This sample comprised peripheral blood, obtained approximately 35 weeks after starting pembrolizumab. This clonotype was obtained from an adult with mismatch repair-deficient cancer. V and J are TRBV7-8 and TRBJ2-4; TRBD1 matches 7 bases. This CDR3 reads CASSLLTGDIQYF. The CDR3 DNA reads TGTGCCAGCAGCTTACTTACAGGGGACATTCAGTACTTC.